A single T cell receptor (beta chain) is shown here with its context. This record comes from a study of blood T cell repertoires in COVID-19. Whole-study context: Samples came from the United States, Italy and Spain, spanning acute and convalescent COVID-19. In each case, the material was cDNA or gDNA derived from T cells, B-cell-depleted T cells, or PBMCs.

Germline CDR1 reads SGHVS; CDR2 reads FNYEAQ. The trim removed 6 bases at V and 6 bases at J, leaving 12 bases unmatched. The CDR3 sequence is 16 residues long. Authors' processing steps: Using reference gene primer amplification, nucleated cell counts were estimated. Profiling relied on immunoSEQ multiplex PCR, and the TCRdb table lists in-frame clones only, not all of them. Clonal size and the V and J genes are those of that table, whereas D and trimming came from the DNA. The sample has under 130,000 clones; roughly 69% are singletons. Sequencing used peripheral blood. The chain has TRBV7-6 and TRBJ2-2; 8 positions match TRBD2. The TCR comes from an older man with acute or convalescent COVID-19. CDR3 DNA: TGTGCCAGCAGTCCTGCAACGGGAGGGCGTGCCGGGGAGCTGTTTTTT. Amino acid sequence: CASSPATGGRAGELFF.